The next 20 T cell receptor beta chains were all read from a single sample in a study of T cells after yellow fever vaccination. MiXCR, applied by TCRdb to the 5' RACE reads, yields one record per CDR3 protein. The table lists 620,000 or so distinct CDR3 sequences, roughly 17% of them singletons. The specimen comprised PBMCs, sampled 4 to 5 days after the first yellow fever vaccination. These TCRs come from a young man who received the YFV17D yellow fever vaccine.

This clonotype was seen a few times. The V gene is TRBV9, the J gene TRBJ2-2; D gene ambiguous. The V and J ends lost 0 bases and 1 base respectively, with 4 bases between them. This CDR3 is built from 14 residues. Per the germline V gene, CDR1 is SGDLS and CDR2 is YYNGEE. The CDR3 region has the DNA TGTGCCAGCAGCGTAGACAGGAACACCGGGGAGCTGTTTTTT. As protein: CASSVDRNTGELFF.

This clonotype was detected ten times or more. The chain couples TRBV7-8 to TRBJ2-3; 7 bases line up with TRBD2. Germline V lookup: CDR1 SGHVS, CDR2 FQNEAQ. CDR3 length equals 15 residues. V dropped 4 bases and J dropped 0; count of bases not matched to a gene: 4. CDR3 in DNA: TGTGCCAGCAGCTCTTGGGGGGGTAGCACAGATACGCAGTATTTT. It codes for CASSSWGGSTDTQYF.

CDR3 residues: CAIRTGTSNSPLHF. In nucleotides, the CDR3 is TGTGCCATCAGGACAGGGACGTCGAATTCACCCCTCCACTTT. The chain is built from TRBV10-3 and TRBJ1-6; 7 positions agree with TRBD1. Looked up from germline, CDR1 is ENHRY and CDR2 is SYGVKD. The trim removed 6 bases at V and 7 bases at J, leaving 6 bases unmatched. The CDR3 length is 14 residues.

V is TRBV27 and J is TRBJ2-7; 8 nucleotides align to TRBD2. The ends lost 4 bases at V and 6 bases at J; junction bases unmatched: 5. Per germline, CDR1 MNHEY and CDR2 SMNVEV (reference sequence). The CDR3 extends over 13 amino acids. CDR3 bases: TGTGCCAGCAGTTCCACGGGGGGGGGCGAGCAGTACTTC. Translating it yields CASSSTGGGEQYF.

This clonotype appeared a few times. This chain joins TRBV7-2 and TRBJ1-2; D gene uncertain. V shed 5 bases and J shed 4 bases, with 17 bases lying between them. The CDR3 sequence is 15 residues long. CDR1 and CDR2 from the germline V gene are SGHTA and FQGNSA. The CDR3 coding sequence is TGTGCCAGCAGCCAGTCCGTCCAGCCAGGCTATGGCTACACCTTC. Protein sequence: CASSQSVQPGYGYTF.

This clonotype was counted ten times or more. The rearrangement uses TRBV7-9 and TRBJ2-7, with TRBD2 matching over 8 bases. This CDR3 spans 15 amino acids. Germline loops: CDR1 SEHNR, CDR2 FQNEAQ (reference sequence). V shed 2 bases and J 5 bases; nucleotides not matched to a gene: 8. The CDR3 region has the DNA TGTGCCAGCAGCTTACCCGCCGAGCGGGGGAACGAGCAGTACTTC. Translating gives CASSLPAERGNEQYF.

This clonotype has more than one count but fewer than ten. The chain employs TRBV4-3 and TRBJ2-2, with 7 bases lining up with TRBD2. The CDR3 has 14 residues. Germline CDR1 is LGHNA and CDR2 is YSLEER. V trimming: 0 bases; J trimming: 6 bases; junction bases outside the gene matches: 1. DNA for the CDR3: TGCGCCAGCAGCCAAGAGGGAGGGGCCGGGGAGCTGTTTTTT. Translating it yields CASSQEGGAGELFF.

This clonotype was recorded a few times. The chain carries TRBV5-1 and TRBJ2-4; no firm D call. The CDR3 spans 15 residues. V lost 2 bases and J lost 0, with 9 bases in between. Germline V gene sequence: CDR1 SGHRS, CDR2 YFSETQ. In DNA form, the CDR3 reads TGCGCCAGCAGCTTTGGACCCCTAGCCAAAAACATTCAGTACTTC. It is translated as CASSFGPLAKNIQYF.

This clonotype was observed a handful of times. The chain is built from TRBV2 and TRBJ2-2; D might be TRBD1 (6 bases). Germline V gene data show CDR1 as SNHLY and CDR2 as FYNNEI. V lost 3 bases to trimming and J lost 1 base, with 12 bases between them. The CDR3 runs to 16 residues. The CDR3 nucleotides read TGTGCCAGCAGTGACGGGACACCGGGGAACACCGGGGAGCTGTTTTTT. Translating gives CASSDGTPGNTGELFF.

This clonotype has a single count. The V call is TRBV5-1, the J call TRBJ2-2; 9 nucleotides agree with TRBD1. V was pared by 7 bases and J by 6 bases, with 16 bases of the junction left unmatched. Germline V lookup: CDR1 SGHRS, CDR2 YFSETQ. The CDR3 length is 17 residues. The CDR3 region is CASSGGTGSHHAGELFF. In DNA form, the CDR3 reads TGCGCCAGCTCCGGGGGGACAGGGAGTCATCATGCCGGGGAGCTGTTTTTT.

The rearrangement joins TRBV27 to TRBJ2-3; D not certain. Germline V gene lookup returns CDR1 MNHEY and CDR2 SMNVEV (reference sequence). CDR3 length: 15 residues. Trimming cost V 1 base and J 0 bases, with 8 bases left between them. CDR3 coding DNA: TGTGCCAGCAGTTTATGCTGCCACAGCACAGATACGCAGTATTTT. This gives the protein CASSLCCHSTDTQYF.

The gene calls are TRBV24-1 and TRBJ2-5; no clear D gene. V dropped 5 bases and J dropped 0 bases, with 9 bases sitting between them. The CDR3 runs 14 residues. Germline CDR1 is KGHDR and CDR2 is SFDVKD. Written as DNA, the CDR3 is TGTGCCACCAGTGGCCCCGGACACCAAGAGACCCAGTACTTC. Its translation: CATSGPGHQETQYF.

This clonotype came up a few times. The CDR3 is CASSQDLKGFSTNTGELFF. The CDR3 bases are TGTGCCAGCAGCCAAGATCTGAAAGGTTTCTCCACTAACACCGGGGAGCTGTTTTTT. J is TRBJ2-2 and V is TRBV3-1; D is unresolved. The CDR3 is made up of 19 amino acids. The V end lost 0 bases, the J end lost 2 bases, and 19 bases lay between the germline ends. Germline V lookup: CDR1 LGHDT, CDR2 YNNKEL (reference sequence).

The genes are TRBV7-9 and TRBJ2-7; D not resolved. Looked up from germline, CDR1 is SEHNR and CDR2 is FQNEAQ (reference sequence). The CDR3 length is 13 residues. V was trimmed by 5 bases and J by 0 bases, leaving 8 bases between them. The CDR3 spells CASSMSSSYEQYV. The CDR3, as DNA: TGTGCCAGCAGCATGAGTAGCTCCTACGAGCAGTACGTC.

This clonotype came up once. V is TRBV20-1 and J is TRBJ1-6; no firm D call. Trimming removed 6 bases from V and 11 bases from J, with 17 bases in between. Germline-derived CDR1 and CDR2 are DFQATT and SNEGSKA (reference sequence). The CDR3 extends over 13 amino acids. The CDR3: CSALLDERAPLHF. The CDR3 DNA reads TGCAGTGCCCTCTTGGACGAGAGAGCACCCCTCCACTTT.

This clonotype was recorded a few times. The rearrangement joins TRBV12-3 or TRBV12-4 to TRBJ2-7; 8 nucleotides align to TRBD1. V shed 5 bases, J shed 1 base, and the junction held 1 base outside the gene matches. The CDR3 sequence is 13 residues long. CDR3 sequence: CASSDRGSYEQYF. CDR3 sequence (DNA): TGTGCCAGCAGTGACAGGGGTTCCTACGAGCAGTACTTC.

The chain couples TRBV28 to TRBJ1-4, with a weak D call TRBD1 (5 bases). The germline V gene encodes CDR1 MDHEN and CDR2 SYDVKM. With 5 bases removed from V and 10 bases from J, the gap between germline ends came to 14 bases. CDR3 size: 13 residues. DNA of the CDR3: TGTGCCAGCAGTATACAGGTACCGGGAAAACTGTTTTTT. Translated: CASSIQVPGKLFF.

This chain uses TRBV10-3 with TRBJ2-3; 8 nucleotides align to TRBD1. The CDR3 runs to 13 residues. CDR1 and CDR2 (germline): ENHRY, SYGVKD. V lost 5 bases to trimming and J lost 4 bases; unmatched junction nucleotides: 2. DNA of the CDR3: TGTGCCATCAGTACGACAGGGGCAGATACGCAGTATTTT. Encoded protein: CAISTTGADTQYF.

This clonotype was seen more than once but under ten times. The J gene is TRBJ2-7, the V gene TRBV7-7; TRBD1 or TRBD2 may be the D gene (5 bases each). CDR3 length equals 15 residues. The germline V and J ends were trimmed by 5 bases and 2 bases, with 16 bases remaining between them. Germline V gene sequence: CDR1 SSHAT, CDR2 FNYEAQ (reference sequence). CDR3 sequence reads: CASSRGTASTYEQYF. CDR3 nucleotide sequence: TGTGCCAGCAGCAGAGGGACCGCATCGACCTACGAGCAGTACTTC.

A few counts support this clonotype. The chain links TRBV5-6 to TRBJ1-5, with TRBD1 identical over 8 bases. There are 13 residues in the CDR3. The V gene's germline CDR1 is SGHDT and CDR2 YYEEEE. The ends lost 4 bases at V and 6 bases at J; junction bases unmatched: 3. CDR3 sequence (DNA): TGTGCCAGCAGCCTGGACAGGGTTCAGCCCCAGCATTTT. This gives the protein CASSLDRVQPQHF.